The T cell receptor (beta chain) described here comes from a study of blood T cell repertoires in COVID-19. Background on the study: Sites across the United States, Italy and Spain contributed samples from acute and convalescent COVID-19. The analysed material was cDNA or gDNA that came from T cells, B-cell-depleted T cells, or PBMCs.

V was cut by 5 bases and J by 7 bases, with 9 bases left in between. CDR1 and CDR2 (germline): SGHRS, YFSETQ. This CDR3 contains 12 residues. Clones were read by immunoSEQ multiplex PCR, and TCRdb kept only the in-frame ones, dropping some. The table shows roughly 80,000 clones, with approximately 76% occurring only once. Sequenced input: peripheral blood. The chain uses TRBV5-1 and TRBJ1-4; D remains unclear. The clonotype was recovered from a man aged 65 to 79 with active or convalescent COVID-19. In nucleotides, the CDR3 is TGCGCCAGCAGGGGCGACGGTGAAAAACTGTTTTTT. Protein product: CASRGDGEKLFF.